Listed here are 3 T cell receptor beta chains from one sample, sequenced in a study of Ad26.COV2.S vaccination and SARS-CoV-2 variants. Some clones are missing from TCRdb's copy, which holds only in-frame ones; the method was immunoSEQ multiplex PCR. The sample has some 250,000 clones; 70% to 90% are singletons. Treatment of the sample: roughly 20 received Ad26.COV2.S at low or high dose, single or two shots; about 5 received placebo; per-sample allocation not given. Day 63 following the first vaccine or placebo injection was when the samples were taken. Specimen: peripheral blood, collected in a trial of Ad26.COV2.S vaccine versus placebo. Receptor source: a person aged 18 to 65 who received the Ad26.COV2.S COVID-19 vaccine or a placebo.

The chain recombines TRBV12-5 with TRBJ1-2; a weak D match, TRBD1 (6 bases). This CDR3 comprises 15 residues. The V end was cut by 5 bases, the J end by 0 bases, with 13 bases between. In germline, CDR1 is LGHNT, CDR2 FRNRAP. In nucleotides, the CDR3 is TGTGCTAGTGGTCCCCGGACAGAATCTAACTATGGCTACACCTTC. It specifies CASGPRTESNYGYTF.

The chain is built from TRBV28 and TRBJ2-7; 9 bases line up with TRBD1. CDR1 is MDHEN and CDR2 is SYDVKM in the germline V gene. After removal of 5 bases from V and 5 bases from J, the junction contained 13 bases not matched to a gene. The CDR3 is made up of 16 amino acids. As DNA, the CDR3 is TGTGCCAGCAGTCTGGCCGGACAGGGGTATATCCACGAGCAGTACTTC. Translating gives CASSLAGQGYIHEQYF.

This chain uses TRBV18 with TRBJ1-6; D unclear. V was clipped by 3 bases and J by 9 bases, with 15 bases between them. CDR3 length equals 15 residues. Per the germline V gene, CDR1 is KGHSH and CDR2 is LQKENI. CDR3 nucleotide sequence: TGTGCCAGCTCACCCCTAGACGTAAATCGTTCACCCCTCCACTTT. This translates into CASSPLDVNRSPLHF.